This is a list of T cell receptor beta chains from one sample in a study of blood T cell repertoires in COVID-19. The data were produced by immunoSEQ multiplex PCR, yet TCRdb's version contains in-frame clones alone and is incomplete. Here the sample spans around 290,000 clones, 80% to 95% being singletons. Sequenced material: PBMCs or T cells enriched from blood (not recorded which). These TCRs come from a woman in her 30s who had recovered from COVID-19. Each CDR3 is given with its conserved first and last residue. Fields, in order: J gene, V gene, CDR3 protein.

J gene: TRBJ2-7
V gene: TRBV18
CDR3 protein: CASSPPLALPSYEQYF

J gene: TRBJ2-1
V gene: TRBV9
CDR3 protein: CASSVERNEQFF

J gene: TRBJ1-5
V gene: TRBV7-9
CDR3 protein: CASSRSTQGNQPQHF

J gene: TRBJ2-3
V gene: TRBV7-9
CDR3 protein: CASSFGETNLYADTQYF

J gene: TRBJ2-3
V gene: TRBV9
CDR3 protein: CASSVFFEAGDTQYF

J gene: TRBJ1-2
V gene: TRBV29-1
CDR3 protein: CSVFRDRLNGYTF

J gene: TRBJ2-5
V gene: TRBV7-2
CDR3 protein: CASAGPPGETQYF

J gene: TRBJ2-7
V gene: TRBV7-6
CDR3 protein: CASSSKQGNHNEQYF

J gene: TRBJ2-6
V gene: TRBV5-4
CDR3 protein: CASRNGAGANVLTF

J gene: TRBJ2-3
V gene: TRBV28
CDR3 protein: CASSARDYRTDTQYF

J gene: TRBJ2-1
V gene: TRBV7-9
CDR3 protein: CASSLAGTGVNEQFF

J gene: TRBJ2-1
V gene: TRBV24-1
CDR3 protein: CATSDNSGSFNEQFF

J gene: TRBJ2-1
V gene: TRBV10-1
CDR3 protein: CASSPQGAYNEQFF

J gene: TRBJ1-1
V gene: TRBV19
CDR3 protein: CASTLGGQYTEAFF

J gene: TRBJ2-5
V gene: TRBV10-3
CDR3 protein: CAISESAGRSETQYF

J gene: TRBJ1-5
V gene: TRBV28
CDR3 protein: CASSLPIGTPNQPQHF

J gene: TRBJ2-7
V gene: TRBV5-1
CDR3 protein: CASRSGSLYEQYF

J gene: TRBJ2-6
V gene: TRBV7-2
CDR3 protein: CASSSDNSGANVLTF

J gene: TRBJ2-5
V gene: TRBV5-8
CDR3 protein: CASSLGLAGETQYF

J gene: TRBJ1-1
V gene: TRBV7-6
CDR3 protein: CASSQGPGTEAFF

J gene: TRBJ1-2
V gene: TRBV5-1
CDR3 protein: CASSLEAGTNYGYTF

J gene: TRBJ2-7
V gene: TRBV28
CDR3 protein: CASSFSRGQYF

J gene: TRBJ1-1
V gene: TRBV28
CDR3 protein: CASMEGRTSRDTEAFF

J gene: TRBJ2-1
V gene: TRBV29-1
CDR3 protein: CSVEGTSASYNEQFF

J gene: TRBJ1-2
V gene: TRBV7-2
CDR3 protein: CASSQQPGLLLYGYTF

J gene: TRBJ2-3
V gene: TRBV4-3
CDR3 protein: CASSQDGGHGTDTQYF

J gene: TRBJ1-2
V gene: TRBV5-1
CDR3 protein: CASSAGSEQGAGYTF

J gene: TRBJ1-2
V gene: TRBV5-1
CDR3 protein: CASSYNDRVDGYTF

J gene: TRBJ2-1
V gene: TRBV28
CDR3 protein: CASESLSGSKRNEQFF

J gene: TRBJ2-1
V gene: TRBV4-3
CDR3 protein: CASSQVIGRARNEQFF

J gene: TRBJ2-7
V gene: TRBV2
CDR3 protein: CASTVGSWGGDEQYF

J gene: TRBJ2-7
V gene: TRBV6-2/TRBV6-3
CDR3 protein: CASSPRRQGGYEQYF

J gene: TRBJ1-2
V gene: TRBV12-3/TRBV12-4
CDR3 protein: CASSSRVAYGYTF

J gene: TRBJ2-7
V gene: TRBV6-2/TRBV6-3
CDR3 protein: CASSLTSGSSYEQYF

J gene: TRBJ1-1
V gene: TRBV20-1
CDR3 protein: CSARGVGEAFF

J gene: TRBJ1-1
V gene: TRBV29-1
CDR3 protein: CSAVPPATVNTEAFF

J gene: TRBJ1-5
V gene: TRBV6-6
CDR3 protein: CASSYGTGYSNQPQHF

J gene: TRBJ2-3
V gene: TRBV12-3/TRBV12-4
CDR3 protein: CASRKLHTQYF

J gene: TRBJ1-5
V gene: TRBV27
CDR3 protein: CASSSSHRDSRHQPQHF

J gene: TRBJ2-1
V gene: TRBV12-3/TRBV12-4
CDR3 protein: CASSQSYEQFF

J gene: TRBJ2-2
V gene: TRBV7-2
CDR3 protein: CASSLRGLAGPTGELFF

J gene: TRBJ2-7
V gene: TRBV29-1
CDR3 protein: CSVGGLAFYEQYF

J gene: TRBJ2-7
V gene: TRBV4-3
CDR3 protein: CASSQDEGTGSYEQYF

J gene: TRBJ2-3
V gene: TRBV7-3
CDR3 protein: CASSRGLATDTQYF

J gene: TRBJ2-3
V gene: TRBV30
CDR3 protein: CAWRPIGGGVGSSTDTQYF

J gene: TRBJ1-1
V gene: TRBV7-9
CDR3 protein: CASSRAVANTEAFF

J gene: TRBJ2-1
V gene: TRBV27
CDR3 protein: CASSYEFRVYGDNEQFF

J gene: TRBJ2-3
V gene: TRBV4-3
CDR3 protein: CASSHRPGTGVDTQYF

J gene: TRBJ1-1
V gene: TRBV30
CDR3 protein: CAWESGQNTEAFF

J gene: TRBJ2-5
V gene: TRBV2
CDR3 protein: CASGRGETQYF

J gene: TRBJ2-5
V gene: TRBV7-6
CDR3 protein: CASSLATGAETQYF

J gene: TRBJ2-5
V gene: TRBV3-1/TRBV3-2
CDR3 protein: CASSPSSQTQYF

J gene: TRBJ1-3
V gene: TRBV7-9
CDR3 protein: CASTSEATGNTIYF

J gene: TRBJ1-2
V gene: TRBV23-1
CDR3 protein: CASSQAGGYTF